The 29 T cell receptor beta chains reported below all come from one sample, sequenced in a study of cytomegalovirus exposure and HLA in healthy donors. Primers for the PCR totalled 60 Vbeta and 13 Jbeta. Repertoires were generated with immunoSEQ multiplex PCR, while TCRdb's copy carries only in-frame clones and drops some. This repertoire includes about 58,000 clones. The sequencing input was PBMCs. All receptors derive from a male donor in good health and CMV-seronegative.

The CDR3 is CASRRMGGETQYF. The CDR3 nucleotides are TGTGCCAGCAGAAGAATGGGGGGAGAGACCCAGTACTTC. The chain is built from TRBV2 and TRBJ2-5; D may be TRBD2 (6 bases). V dropped 6 bases and J dropped 4 bases, with 12 bases sitting between them. The CDR3 contains 13 residues. The germline gives CDR1 SNHLY, CDR2 FYNNEI.

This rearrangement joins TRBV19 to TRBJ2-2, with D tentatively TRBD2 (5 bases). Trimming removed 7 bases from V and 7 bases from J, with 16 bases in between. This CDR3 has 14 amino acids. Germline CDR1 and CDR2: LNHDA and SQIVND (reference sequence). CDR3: CASMGERMSGELFF. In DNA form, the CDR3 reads TGTGCCAGTATGGGAGAAAGAATGAGCGGGGAGCTGTTTTTT.

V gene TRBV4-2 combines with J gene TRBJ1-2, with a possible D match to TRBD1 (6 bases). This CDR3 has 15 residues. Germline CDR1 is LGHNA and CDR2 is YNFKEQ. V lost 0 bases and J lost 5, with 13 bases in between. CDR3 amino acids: CASSQDAHRDYGYTF. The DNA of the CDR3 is TGTGCCAGCAGCCAAGATGCGCACAGGGATTATGGCTACACCTTC.

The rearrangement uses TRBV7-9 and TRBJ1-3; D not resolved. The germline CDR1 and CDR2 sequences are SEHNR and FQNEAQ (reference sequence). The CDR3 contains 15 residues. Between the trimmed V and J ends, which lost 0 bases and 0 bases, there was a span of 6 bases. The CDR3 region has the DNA TGTGCCAGCAGCTTAGCCCTTATCTCTGGAAACACCATATATTTT. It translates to CASSLALISGNTIYF.

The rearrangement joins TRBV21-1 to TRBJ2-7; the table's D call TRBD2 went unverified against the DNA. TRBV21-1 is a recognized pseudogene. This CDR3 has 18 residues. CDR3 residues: CASTPNAGPQTLSYEQYF. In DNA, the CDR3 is TGTGCCAGCACTCCTAATGCGGGGCCCCAGACCCTCTCCTACGAGCAGTACTTC.

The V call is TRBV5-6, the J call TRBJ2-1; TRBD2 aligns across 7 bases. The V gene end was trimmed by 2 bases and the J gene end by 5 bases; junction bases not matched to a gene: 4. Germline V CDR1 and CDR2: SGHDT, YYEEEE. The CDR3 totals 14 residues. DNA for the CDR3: TGTGCCAGCAGCTTCGGTCTAGCGGACAATGAGCAGTTCTTC. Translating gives CASSFGLADNEQFF.

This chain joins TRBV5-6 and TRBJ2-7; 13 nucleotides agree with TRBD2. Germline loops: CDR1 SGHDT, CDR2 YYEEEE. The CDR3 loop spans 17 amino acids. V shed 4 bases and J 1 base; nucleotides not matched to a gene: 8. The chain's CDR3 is CASSNGLAGVGSYEQYF. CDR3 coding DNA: TGTGCCAGCAGCAACGGACTAGCGGGGGTAGGATCCTACGAGCAGTACTTC.

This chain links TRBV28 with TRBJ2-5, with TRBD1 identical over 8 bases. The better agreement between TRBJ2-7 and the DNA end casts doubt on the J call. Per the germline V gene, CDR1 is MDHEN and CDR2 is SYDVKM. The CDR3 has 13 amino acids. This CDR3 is CASSPRTGSEQYF. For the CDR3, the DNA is TGTGCCAGCAGTCCCCGGACAGGGAGCGAGCAGTACTTC.

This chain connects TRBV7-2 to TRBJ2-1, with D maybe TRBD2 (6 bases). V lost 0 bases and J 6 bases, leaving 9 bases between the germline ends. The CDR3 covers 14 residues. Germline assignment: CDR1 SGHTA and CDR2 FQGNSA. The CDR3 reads CASSLASGINEQFF. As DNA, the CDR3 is TGTGCCAGCAGCTTAGCTAGCGGTATCAATGAGCAGTTCTTC.

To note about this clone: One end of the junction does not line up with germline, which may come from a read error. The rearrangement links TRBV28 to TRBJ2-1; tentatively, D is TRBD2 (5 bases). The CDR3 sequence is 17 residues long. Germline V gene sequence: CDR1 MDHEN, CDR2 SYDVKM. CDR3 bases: TGTGCCAGCAGTTTATTCGACTTTTCTAGCTCCGACAATGAGCAGTTCTTC. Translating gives CASSLFDFSSSDNEQFF.

The CDR3 DNA reads TGTGCCAGCAGCCAAGAAGTCAGATCAACCTACGAGCAGTACTTC. It is translated as CASSQEVRSTYEQYF. The J gene is TRBJ2-7, the V gene TRBV4-2, with D unresolved. Germline V gene data show CDR1 as LGHNA and CDR2 as YNFKEQ. The length of the CDR3 is 15 residues. V was pared by 0 bases and J by 2 bases, with 11 bases between.

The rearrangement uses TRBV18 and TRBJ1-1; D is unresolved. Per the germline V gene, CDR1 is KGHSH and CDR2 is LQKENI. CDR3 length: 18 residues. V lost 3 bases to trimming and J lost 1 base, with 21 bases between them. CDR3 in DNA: TGTGCCAGCTCACCCCTGGAGGGCCTTACTTACCAGAACACTGAAGCTTTCTTT. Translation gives CASSPLEGLTYQNTEAFF.

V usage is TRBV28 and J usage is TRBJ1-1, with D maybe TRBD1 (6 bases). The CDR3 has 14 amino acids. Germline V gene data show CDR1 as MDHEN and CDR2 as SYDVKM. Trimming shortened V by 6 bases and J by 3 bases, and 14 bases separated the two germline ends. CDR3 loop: CASRIRGPYTEAFF. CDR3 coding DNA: TGTGCCAGCAGGATCAGGGGTCCCTACACTGAAGCTTTCTTT.

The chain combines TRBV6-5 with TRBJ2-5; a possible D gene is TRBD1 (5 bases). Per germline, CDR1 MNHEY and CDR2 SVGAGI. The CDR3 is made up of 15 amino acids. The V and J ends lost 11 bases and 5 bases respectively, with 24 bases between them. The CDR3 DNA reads TGTGCCGCCACCAAGAATTACGGGCCAGGGGAGACCCAGTACTTC. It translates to CAATKNYGPGETQYF.

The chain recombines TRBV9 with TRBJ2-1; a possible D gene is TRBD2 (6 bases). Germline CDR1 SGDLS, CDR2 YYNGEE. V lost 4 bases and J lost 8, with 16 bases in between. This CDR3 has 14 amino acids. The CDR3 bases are TGTGCCAGCAGCATGATGGGGAGGCCCGATGAGCAGTTCTTC. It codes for CASSMMGRPDEQFF.

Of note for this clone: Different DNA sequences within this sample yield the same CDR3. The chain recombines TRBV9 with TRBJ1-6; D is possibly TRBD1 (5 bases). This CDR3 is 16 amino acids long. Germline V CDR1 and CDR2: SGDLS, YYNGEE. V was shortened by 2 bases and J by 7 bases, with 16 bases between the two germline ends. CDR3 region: CASSVGGGFWNSPLHF. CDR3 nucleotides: TGTGCCAGCAGCGTCGGGGGGGGATTCTGGAATTCACCCCTCCACTTT.

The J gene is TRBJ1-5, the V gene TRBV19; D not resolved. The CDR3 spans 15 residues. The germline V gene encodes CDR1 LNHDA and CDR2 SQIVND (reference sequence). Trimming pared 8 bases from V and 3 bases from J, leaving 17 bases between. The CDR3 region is CASSKQEGLNQPQHF. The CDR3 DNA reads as TGTGCCAGTTCGAAGCAGGAGGGCCTCAATCAGCCCCAGCATTTT.

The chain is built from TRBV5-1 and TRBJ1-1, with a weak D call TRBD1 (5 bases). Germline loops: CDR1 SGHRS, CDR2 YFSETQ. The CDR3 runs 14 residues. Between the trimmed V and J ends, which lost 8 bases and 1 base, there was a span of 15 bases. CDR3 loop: CASHSVTGNTEAFF. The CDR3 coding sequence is TGCGCCAGTCACAGTGTTACAGGGAACACTGAAGCTTTCTTT.

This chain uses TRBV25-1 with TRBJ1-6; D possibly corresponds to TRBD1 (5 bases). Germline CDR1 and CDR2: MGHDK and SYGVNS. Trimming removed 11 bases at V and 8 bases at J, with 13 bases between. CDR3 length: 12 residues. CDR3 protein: CAVQGNDSPLHF. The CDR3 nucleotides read TGTGCCGTCCAGGGCAACGATTCACCCCTCCACTTT.

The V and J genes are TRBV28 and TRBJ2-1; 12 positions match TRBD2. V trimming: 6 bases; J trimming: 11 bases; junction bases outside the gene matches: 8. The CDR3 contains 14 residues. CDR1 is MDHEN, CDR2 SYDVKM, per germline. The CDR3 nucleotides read TGTGCCAGCAGACCGGGACTAGCGGGCGGAAAGCAGTTCTTC. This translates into CASRPGLAGGKQFF.

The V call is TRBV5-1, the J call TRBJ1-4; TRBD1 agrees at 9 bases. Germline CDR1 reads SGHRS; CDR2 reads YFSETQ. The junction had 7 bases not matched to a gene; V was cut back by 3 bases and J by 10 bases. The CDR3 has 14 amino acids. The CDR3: CASSSSGTGRKLFF. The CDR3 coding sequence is TGCGCCAGCAGCTCATCCGGGACAGGGAGAAAACTGTTTTTT.

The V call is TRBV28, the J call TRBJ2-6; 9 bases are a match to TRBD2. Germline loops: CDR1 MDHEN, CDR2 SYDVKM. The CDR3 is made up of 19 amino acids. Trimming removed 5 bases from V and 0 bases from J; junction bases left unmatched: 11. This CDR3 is CASSPWGLASASGANVLTF. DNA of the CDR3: TGTGCCAGCAGTCCCTGGGGACTAGCTTCTGCCTCTGGGGCCAACGTCCTGACTTTC. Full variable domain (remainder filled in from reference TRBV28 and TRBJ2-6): DVKVTQSSRYLVKRTGEKVFLECVQDMDHENMFWYRQDPGLGLRLIYFSYDVKMKEKGDIPEGYSVSREKKERFSLILESASTNQTSMYLCASSPWGLASASGANVLTFGAGSRLTVL.

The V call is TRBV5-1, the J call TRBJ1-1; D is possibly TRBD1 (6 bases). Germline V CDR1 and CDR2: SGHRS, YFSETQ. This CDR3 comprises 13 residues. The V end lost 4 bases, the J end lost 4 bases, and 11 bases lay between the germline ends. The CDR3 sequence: CASSEGQITEAFF. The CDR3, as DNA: TGCGCCAGCAGCGAAGGACAGATCACTGAAGCTTTCTTT.

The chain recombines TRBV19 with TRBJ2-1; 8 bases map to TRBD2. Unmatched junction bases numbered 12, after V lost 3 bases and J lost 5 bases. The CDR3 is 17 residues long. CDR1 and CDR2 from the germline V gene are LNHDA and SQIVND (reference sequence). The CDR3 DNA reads TGTGCCAGTAGTATCCCGGCTAGCGGGCCTTCCGACAATGAGCAGTTCTTC. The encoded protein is CASSIPASGPSDNEQFF.

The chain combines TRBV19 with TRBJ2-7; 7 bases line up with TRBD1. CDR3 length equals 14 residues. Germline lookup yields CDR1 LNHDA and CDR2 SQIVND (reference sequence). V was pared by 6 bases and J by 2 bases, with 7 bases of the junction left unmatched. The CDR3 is CASSSTGLAYEQYF. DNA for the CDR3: TGTGCCAGTAGCTCGACAGGGCTTGCCTACGAGCAGTACTTC.

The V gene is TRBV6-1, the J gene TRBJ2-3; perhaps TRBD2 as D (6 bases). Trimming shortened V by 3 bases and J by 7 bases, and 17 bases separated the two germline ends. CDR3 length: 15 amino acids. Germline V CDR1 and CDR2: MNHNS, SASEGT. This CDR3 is CASSDGTGGGYTQYF. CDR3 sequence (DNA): TGTGCCAGCAGTGATGGGACTGGGGGAGGTTATACGCAGTATTTT.

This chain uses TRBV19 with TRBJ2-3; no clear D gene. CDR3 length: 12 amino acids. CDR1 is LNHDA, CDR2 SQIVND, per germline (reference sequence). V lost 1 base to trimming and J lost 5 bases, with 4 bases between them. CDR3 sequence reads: CASSIGGDTQYF. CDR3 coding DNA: TGTGCCAGTAGTATAGGAGGAGATACGCAGTATTTT.

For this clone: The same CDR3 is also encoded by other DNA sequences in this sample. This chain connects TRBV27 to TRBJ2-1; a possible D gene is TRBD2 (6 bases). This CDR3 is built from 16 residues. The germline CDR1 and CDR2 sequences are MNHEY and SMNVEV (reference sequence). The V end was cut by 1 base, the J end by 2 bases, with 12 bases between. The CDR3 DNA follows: TGTGCCAGCAGTTTATGGAGGGGAAGTGCCTACAATGAGCAGTTCTTC. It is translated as CASSLWRGSAYNEQFF.

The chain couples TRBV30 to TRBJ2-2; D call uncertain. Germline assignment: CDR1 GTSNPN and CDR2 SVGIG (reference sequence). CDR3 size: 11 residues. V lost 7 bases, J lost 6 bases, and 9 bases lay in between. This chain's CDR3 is CASTRAGELFF. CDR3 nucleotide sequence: TGTGCCTCCACCCGGGCCGGGGAGCTGTTTTTT.